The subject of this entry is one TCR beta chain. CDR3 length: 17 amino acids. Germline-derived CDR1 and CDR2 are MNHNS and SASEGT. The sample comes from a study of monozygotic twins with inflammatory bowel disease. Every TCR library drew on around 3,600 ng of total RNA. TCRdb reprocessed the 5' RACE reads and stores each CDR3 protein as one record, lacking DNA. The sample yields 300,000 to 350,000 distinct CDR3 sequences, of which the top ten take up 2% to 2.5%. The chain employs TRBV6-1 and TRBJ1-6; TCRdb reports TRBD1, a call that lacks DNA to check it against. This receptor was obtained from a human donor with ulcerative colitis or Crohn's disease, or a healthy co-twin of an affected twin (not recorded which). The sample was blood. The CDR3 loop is CASRGDRGNHLDSPLHF.